The T cell receptor (beta chain) described here comes from a study of shared clonotypes between healthy human individuals. Findings of the study overall: The study generally estimated greater richness for naive than memory subsets.

As to this clone: What it binds is unknown.

Genomic DNA from each subset was divided evenly over several immunoSEQ plates. Clones were sequenced by immunoSEQ multiplex PCR, and TCRdb holds only the in-frame ones, with some missing. The sample contains around 2.1 million clones, approximately 94% of which appear only once. CDR3 length equals 14 residues. Per the germline V gene, CDR1 is MNHNY and CDR2 is SVGAGI (reference sequence). Trimming removed 8 bases from V and 1 base from J; junction bases left unmatched: 8. Sequencing input: naive CD4+ T cells sorted from blood. Subset described: CD45RA+ positively selected. The sequence was collected from a man between 18 and 29 years old in good health. The chain joins TRBV6-6 to TRBJ2-7; 7 bases line up with TRBD2. The CDR3, as DNA: TGTGCCAGCGCCCCGCGGGAGAGTTCCTACGAGCAGTACTTC. Amino acid sequence: CASAPRESSYEQYF.